The 24 T cell receptor beta chains listed next were all sequenced from one sample in a study of cytomegalovirus exposure and HLA in healthy donors. The study ran its PCR with 60 Vbeta and 13 Jbeta primers. Profiling relied on immunoSEQ multiplex PCR, and the TCRdb table lists in-frame clones only, not all of them. The sample carries 130,000 to 150,000 clones, roughly 73% recorded once. The source material was PBMCs. These TCRs come from a woman aged 40 to 50 in good health and CMV-seronegative.

In its sample, this clone was seen once. The gene calls are TRBV15 and TRBJ1-2; TRBD1 is a possible D gene (5 bases). The CDR3 runs 19 residues. V lost 0 bases, J lost 5 bases, and 25 bases lay in between. Germline V CDR1 and CDR2: LNHNV, YYDKDF (reference sequence). CDR3 DNA sequence: TGTGCCACCAGCAGAGATACCGGCGAGGGACCGGGACTGGGGTATGGCTACACCTTC. It encodes CATSRDTGEGPGLGYGYTF.

A single count supports this clone. In nucleotides, the CDR3 is TGTGCCAGCAGCTTGGCACAGCACCAAGAGACCCAGTACTTC. Its translation is CASSLAQHQETQYF. The V call is TRBV5-4, the J call TRBJ2-5; D uncertain. V lost 0 bases, J lost 0 bases, and 6 bases lay in between. The CDR3 sequence is 14 residues long. Per the germline V gene, CDR1 is SGHNT and CDR2 is YYREEE (reference sequence).

The rearrangement uses TRBV4-1 and TRBJ1-2; D is uncertain. The V gene's germline CDR1 is MGHRA and CDR2 YSYEKL. The V end lost 2 bases, the J end lost 8 bases, and 15 bases lay between the germline ends. There are 14 residues in the CDR3. The CDR3 DNA follows: TGCGCCAGCAGCCAACAAAGCCCCCCGGTAGGCTACACCTTC. Protein: CASSQQSPPVGYTF.

The chain is built from TRBV27 and TRBJ2-1; no clear D. With 5 bases removed from V and 0 bases from J, the gap between germline ends came to 11 bases. Germline V gene sequence: CDR1 MNHEY, CDR2 SMNVEV (reference sequence). The CDR3 extends over 15 amino acids. The CDR3 here is CASSVIMSSYNEQFF. DNA of the CDR3: TGTGCCAGCAGTGTGATCATGAGCTCCTACAATGAGCAGTTCTTC.

The chain links TRBV28 to TRBJ1-1, with TRBD1 as a possible D gene (6 bases). Trimming stripped 4 bases from V and 11 bases from J, with 20 bases between. Per germline, CDR1 MDHEN and CDR2 SYDVKM. The CDR3 covers 14 residues. CDR3 DNA sequence: TGTGCCAGCAGTTACCTTCTAGGGGGTACTATTGCTTTCTTT. Encoded protein: CASSYLLGGTIAFF.

The J gene is TRBJ2-1, the V gene TRBV9; 10 nucleotides align to TRBD1. There are 16 residues in the CDR3. Germline V lookup: CDR1 SGDLS, CDR2 YYNGEE. V lost 6 bases and J lost 6; bases outside the gene matches: 12. Here the CDR3 reads CASTKAGTGVSNEQFF. The CDR3 region has the DNA TGTGCCAGCACCAAAGCCGGGACAGGGGTCAGCAATGAGCAGTTCTTC.

The chain has TRBV7-2 and TRBJ2-2; D is uncertain. V lost 1 base to trimming and J lost 3 bases, with 6 bases between them. This CDR3 region has 14 residues. Germline values: CDR1 SGHTA, CDR2 FQGNSA. The CDR3 reads CASSLDLDTGELFF. The CDR3 DNA reads as TGTGCCAGCAGCTTAGACTTAGACACCGGGGAGCTGTTTTTT.

The chain employs TRBV5-1 and TRBJ1-1; 8 bases fit TRBD1. Germline CDR1 is SGHRS and CDR2 is YFSETQ. The V segment lost 7 bases and the J segment 2 bases; nucleotides outside the gene matches: 7. This CDR3 spans 14 amino acids. CDR3 nucleotides: TGCGCCAGCCGCGGACAGGGAGGTAACACTGAAGCTTTCTTT. Its translation is CASRGQGGNTEAFF.

As to this clone: The identical CDR3 is also encoded by other nucleotide sequences in the sample. The rearrangement uses TRBV5-8 and TRBJ1-6; 9 bases align to TRBD1. The CDR3 extends over 16 amino acids. Germline V gene sequence: CDR1 SGHTS, CDR2 YDEGEE. Trimming removed 4 bases from V and 4 bases from J; junction bases left unmatched: 6. The CDR3 spells CASSLRGTGYNSPLHF. The CDR3, as DNA: TGTGCCAGCAGCCTGCGGGGGACAGGGTATAATTCACCCCTCCACTTT. Filled out from reference TRBV5-8 and TRBJ1-6, the complete variable domain reads EAGVTQSPTHLIKTRGQQATLRCSPISGHTSVYWYQQALGLGLQFLLWYDEGEERNRGNFPPRFSGRQFPNYSSELNVNALELEDSALYLCASSLRGTGYNSPLHFGNGTRLTVT.

The chain recombines TRBV2 with TRBJ1-4; TRBD1 matches 7 bases. The CDR3 length is 18 residues. Germline assignment: CDR1 SNHLY and CDR2 FYNNEI. V gave up 6 bases and J gave up 1 base; unmatched junction bases: 14. The CDR3 DNA reads TGTGCCAGCAGGCCAACAGGGGCCCCCGGAGTAACTAATGAAAAACTGTTTTTT. Translated, it gives CASRPTGAPGVTNEKLFF.

This clone was counted once. The chain couples TRBV6-4 to TRBJ1-2; TRBD1 aligns across 11 bases. The V and J ends lost 6 bases and 6 bases, in that order; junction bases with no gene match: 6. The CDR3 spans 14 residues. Germline V lookup: CDR1 MRHNA, CDR2 SNTAGT. The CDR3, as DNA: TGTGCCAGCAGAAGGGGGACAGGGGGAGATGGCTACACCTTC. It codes for CASRRGTGGDGYTF.

This clone has a handful of counts. The chain joins TRBV4-3 to TRBJ1-1, with D possibly TRBD1 on 5 matching bases. CDR1 and CDR2 (germline): LGHNA, YSLEER. V lost 1 base to trimming and J lost 7 bases, with 10 bases between them. This CDR3 is 13 amino acids long. This CDR3 reads CASSQGQGLEAFF. The CDR3 coding sequence is TGCGCCAGCAGCCAAGGGCAGGGACTTGAAGCTTTCTTT.

J is TRBJ1-5 and V is TRBV2; TRBD1 matches 7 bases. The CDR3 runs to 14 residues. Germline CDR1 is SNHLY and CDR2 is FYNNEI. V was pared by 7 bases and J by 15 bases, with 18 bases of the junction left unmatched. The CDR3 loop reads CASKGSGQAASMHF. The CDR3 bases are TGTGCCAGCAAAGGCTCTGGACAGGCAGCCTCGATGCATTTT.

The chain employs TRBV2 and TRBJ2-7, with 12 bases that match TRBD1. Per the germline V gene, CDR1 is SNHLY and CDR2 is FYNNEI. The CDR3 totals 17 residues. The V gene end was trimmed by 6 bases and the J gene end by 4 bases; junction bases not matched to a gene: 13. The CDR3 sequence: CASRRTGTGGNWYEQYF. For the CDR3, the DNA is TGTGCCAGCAGACGTACCGGGACAGGGGGCAATTGGTACGAGCAGTACTTC.

This sequence joins TRBV4-3 and TRBJ2-3, with D possibly being TRBD2 (6 bases). The germline V gene has CDR1 LGHNA and CDR2 YSLEER. The CDR3 contains 17 residues. Trimming cost V 1 base and J 0 bases, with 14 bases left between them. The CDR3 DNA reads TGCGCCAGCAGCCAAGGGGGGTGGGGGACTAGCACAGATACGCAGTATTTT. This encodes CASSQGGWGTSTDTQYF.

This chain joins TRBV19 and TRBJ1-1; D might be TRBD1 (5 bases). Germline CDR1 and CDR2: LNHDA and SQIVND (reference sequence). The ends were cut back, 7 bases at V and 2 bases at J, with 14 bases in the middle. The CDR3 has 14 residues. The CDR3 here is CASTDPGLNTEAFF. CDR3 nucleotides: TGTGCCAGTACAGACCCGGGACTTAACACTGAAGCTTTCTTT. The full variable domain, with the rest looked up from reference TRBV19 and TRBJ1-1, is DGGITQSPKYLFRKEGQNVTLSCEQNLNHDAMYWYRQDPGQGLRLIYYSQIVNDFQKGDIAEGYSVSREKKESFPLTVTSAQKNPTAFYLCASTDPGLNTEAFFGQGTRLTVV.

The sample holds a few counts of this clone. One end of the junction fails to match germline, which may point to a read error. DNA for the CDR3: TGTGCTAGCAGCTTCAGGGGGCAAGACACCGGGGAGCTGTTTTTT. This encodes CASSFRGQDTGELFF. The chain uses TRBV7-7 and TRBJ2-2; TRBD1 matches at 8 bases. The CDR3 is made up of 15 amino acids. CDR1 is SSHAT and CDR2 is FNYEAQ in the germline V gene (reference sequence).

A few counts support this clone. CDR3 loop: CASSPFLGPPRMRETEAFF. The CDR3 coding sequence is TGTGCCAGCAGTCCCTTCCTCGGGCCGCCGAGAATGAGGGAGACTGAAGCTTTCTTT. The chain employs TRBV28 and TRBJ1-1; no clear D gene. Germline assignment: CDR1 MDHEN and CDR2 SYDVKM. This CDR3 contains 19 residues. Trimming removed 5 bases at V and 5 bases at J, with 30 bases between.

This clone has a handful of counts. The chain combines TRBV4-1 with TRBJ1-1; no clear D gene. The CDR3 runs 16 residues. V was pared by 5 bases and J by 6 bases, with 22 bases between. Germline V lookup: CDR1 MGHRA, CDR2 YSYEKL. CDR3 residues: CASSAPKRGSDAEAFF. CDR3 coding DNA: TGCGCCAGCAGCGCACCCAAAAGAGGGAGCGACGCTGAAGCTTTCTTT.

The gene calls are TRBV2 and TRBJ2-7; TRBD1 matches at 7 bases. CDR1 is SNHLY and CDR2 is FYNNEI in the germline V gene. The CDR3 totals 15 residues. V lost 5 bases, J lost 1 base, and 8 bases stayed unmatched. Here the CDR3 reads CASSKDRDRSYEQYF. In nucleotides, the CDR3 is TGTGCCAGCAGTAAAGACAGGGACCGATCCTACGAGCAGTACTTC. The whole variable domain, remainder taken from reference TRBV2 and TRBJ2-7, is EPEVTQTPSHQVTQMGQEVILRCVPISNHLYFYWYRQILGQKVEFLVSFYNNEISEKSEIFDDQFSVERPDGSNFTLKIRSTKLEDSAMYFCASSKDRDRSYEQYFGPGTRLTVT.

This sequence joins TRBV4-1 and TRBJ2-3; 7 positions agree with TRBD1. With V trimmed by 1 base and J by 4 bases, 11 bases remained unmatched. Germline-derived CDR1 and CDR2 are MGHRA and YSYEKL. The CDR3 contains 17 residues. The CDR3 is CASSQARQGPGPDTQYF. Here the CDR3 DNA reads TGCGCCAGCAGCCAAGCGCGACAGGGTCCCGGCCCAGATACGCAGTATTTT.

The chain is built from TRBV19 and TRBJ2-3; unclear D gene. CDR3 size: 12 residues. V shed 3 bases and J shed 6 bases, with 7 bases lying between them. CDR1 and CDR2 from the germline V gene are LNHDA and SQIVND (reference sequence). The CDR3 protein is CASSMGPDTQYF. DNA for the CDR3: TGTGCCAGTAGTATGGGCCCCGATACGCAGTATTTT.

The chain is built from TRBV18 and TRBJ1-4; 9 bases align to TRBD1. The CDR3 has 14 amino acids. CDR1 and CDR2 from the germline V gene are KGHSH and LQKENI. V was pared by 4 bases and J by 7 bases, with 4 bases of the junction left unmatched. The CDR3 loop reads CASSRETGGEKLFF. The CDR3, as DNA: TGTGCCAGCTCACGCGAGACAGGGGGTGAAAAACTGTTTTTT.

This clone was counted once. V and J are TRBV10-1 and TRBJ1-2; possibly TRBD1 for D (6 bases). Trimming stripped 0 bases from V and 4 bases from J, with 12 bases between. The V gene's germline CDR1 is WNHNN and CDR2 SYGVQD (reference sequence). The CDR3 runs 15 residues. CDR3 in DNA: TGCGCCAGCAGTGAGTCCTGGGGGGGGCGCTATGGCTACACCTTC. Translating gives CASSESWGGRYGYTF.